Shown below are 19 T cell receptor beta chains from a single sample sequenced in a study of T-cell reconstitution after alpha-beta-depleted transplantation in children. Preparation of the TCRbeta library involved a method that used unique molecular identifiers. A single record per CDR3 protein comes from TCRdb applying MiXCR to the PCR reads. The top ten hold about 4.6% of the sample, which has about 870,000 distinct CDR3 sequences, roughly 15% seen once. The sample here was PBMCs, mostly from graft donor cells, taken 360 days after TCRalphabeta/CD19-depleted stem cell transplant. These TCRs come from a male patient aged 10 to 17 who had a stem cell transplant for acute lymphoblastic leukemia, so the T cells may come from the graft donor.

The chain links TRBV2 to TRBJ2-1; TRBD2 aligns across 7 bases. The V gene end was trimmed by 3 bases and the J gene end by 2 bases; junction bases not matched to a gene: 4. CDR1 and CDR2 (germline): SNHLY, FYNNEI. This CDR3 is 15 amino acids long. The CDR3 coding sequence is TGTGCCAGCAGTGAGGTGAGCGGGGCCTACAATGAGCAGTTCTTC. It codes for CASSEVSGAYNEQFF.

The rearrangement uses TRBV5-1 and TRBJ1-1; D is unresolved. The CDR3 sequence is 14 residues long. The germline gives CDR1 SGHRS, CDR2 YFSETQ. V was pared by 0 bases and J by 2 bases, with 8 bases between. CDR3 loop: CASSLEGRNTEAFF. The CDR3 nucleotides are TGCGCCAGCAGCTTGGAAGGGCGTAACACTGAAGCTTTCTTT.

V gene TRBV25-1 combines with J gene TRBJ2-7; D uncertain. This CDR3 is built from 14 residues. Trimming took off 3 bases at V and 2 bases at J, with 11 bases between the two ends. Germline V gene lookup returns CDR1 MGHDK and CDR2 SYGVNS. The CDR3 coding sequence is TGTGCCAGCAGTGAGCTTGAGAAAACCTACGAGCAGTACTTC. As protein: CASSELEKTYEQYF.

This clonotype showed up just a few times. The rearrangement uses TRBV11-2 and TRBJ2-2, with 13 bases matching TRBD2. This CDR3 is built from 19 residues. CDR1 SGHAT and CDR2 FQNNGV come from the germline V gene. V trimming: 5 bases; J trimming: 5 bases; junction bases outside the gene matches: 14. The CDR3 DNA follows: TGTGCCAGCAGCGGCACTCAACTAGCGGGAGGGCCGTGGACCGGGGAGCTGTTTTTT. This translates into CASSGTQLAGGPWTGELFF.

This clonotype was seen only a few times. V is TRBV20-1 and J is TRBJ1-2, with TRBD1 matching 9 bases. In germline, CDR1 is DFQATT, CDR2 SNEGSKA (reference sequence). The CDR3 has 15 residues. The ends lost 4 bases at V and 5 bases at J; junction bases unmatched: 11. CDR3 amino acids: CSAKGSGTGTYGYTF. The DNA of the CDR3 is TGCAGTGCTAAGGGATCCGGGACAGGGACGTATGGCTACACCTTC.

The V and J genes are TRBV30 and TRBJ2-1; D unresolved. Germline CDR1 is GTSNPN and CDR2 is SVGIG (reference sequence). This CDR3 has 13 residues. V lost 1 base and J lost 0, with 4 bases in between. The CDR3 bases are TGTGCCTGGAGTGCGGCCTCCTACAATGAGCAGTTCTTC. This translates into CAWSAASYNEQFF.

V is TRBV6-2 or TRBV6-3 and J is TRBJ1-5; D is ambiguous. CDR3 length equals 16 residues. From germline, CDR1 is MNHEY and CDR2 SVGEGT. V was clipped by 4 bases and J by 0 bases, with 13 bases between them. The CDR3 loop reads CASSSPGYNSNQPQHF. DNA of the CDR3: TGTGCCAGCAGTTCCCCAGGATATAATAGCAATCAGCCCCAGCATTTT.

The rearrangement links TRBV6-5 to TRBJ2-7, with D perhaps matching TRBD1 or TRBD2 (5 bases each). V lost 0 bases, J lost 5 bases, and 20 bases lay in between. The V gene's germline CDR1 is MNHEY and CDR2 SVGAGI. The CDR3 loop spans 17 amino acids. The CDR3 region has the DNA TGTGCCAGCAGTTACTCGAGTCCCGGGACCTACCTAGACGAGCAGTACTTC. Its protein product is CASSYSSPGTYLDEQYF.

The chain is built from TRBV4-1 and TRBJ2-6, with 9 bases identical to TRBD1. Germline V gene sequence: CDR1 MGHRA, CDR2 YSYEKL. Losses at the gene ends were 4 bases for V and 0 bases for J; bases not matched to a gene: 13. CDR3 length equals 20 residues. In DNA, the CDR3 is TGCGCCAGCAGCCCCCAGGTACACCGGACAGGGGTCTCTGGGGCCAACGTCCTGACTTTC. It codes for CASSPQVHRTGVSGANVLTF.

This clonotype was counted many times. J is TRBJ2-2 and V is TRBV29-1; 9 bases map to TRBD1. The V segment lost 5 bases and the J segment 5 bases; nucleotides outside the gene matches: 9. Germline CDR1 and CDR2: SQVTM and ANQGSEA. The CDR3 has 15 amino acids. CDR3 region: CSVTKQGAITGELFF. The CDR3 region has the DNA TGCAGCGTTACGAAACAGGGGGCGATAACCGGGGAGCTGTTTTTT.

This rearrangement joins TRBV24-1 to TRBJ2-7, with 8 bases identical to TRBD1. Germline V CDR1 and CDR2: KGHDR, SFDVKD. The CDR3 is 17 residues long. Germline trimming cut 0 bases from V and 4 bases from J; bases unmatched to any gene: 10. CDR3 sequence (DNA): TGTGCCACCAGTGATTTGTGGAGAGACAGGGGTCGATACGAGCAGTACTTC. It is translated as CATSDLWRDRGRYEQYF.

This clonotype was picked up a small number of times. This rearrangement joins TRBV18 to TRBJ1-5; D gene ambiguous. The V gene lost 5 bases and the J gene lost 6 bases, with 8 bases spanning the gap. CDR1 is KGHSH, CDR2 LQKENI, per germline. This CDR3 comprises 12 residues. CDR3 region: CASSEPGQPQHF. DNA for the CDR3: TGTGCCAGCTCAGAGCCTGGTCAGCCCCAGCATTTT. Combining the CDR3 with reference TRBV18 and TRBJ1-5 gives the whole variable domain NAGVMQNPRHLVRRRGQEARLRCSPMKGHSHVYWYRQLPEEGLKFMVYLQKENIIDESGMPKERFSAEFPKEGPSILRIQQVVRGDSAAYFCASSEPGQPQHFGDGTRLSIL.

This clonotype has ten or more counts. At one of its ends the junction is not consistent with the germline gene, which may arise from a read error. The genes are TRBV25-1 and TRBJ2-7; D is uncertain. This CDR3 has 12 residues. The V gene's germline CDR1 is MGHDK and CDR2 SYGVNS. CDR3 loop: CASIGHFYEQYF. CDR3 DNA: TGTGCTAGCATCGGTCATTTTTACGAGCAGTACTTC.

There are a few counts of this clonotype. V and J are TRBV11-2 and TRBJ1-4; D remains ambiguous. Per germline, CDR1 SGHAT and CDR2 FQNNGV. With 2 bases removed from V and 0 bases from J, the gap between germline ends came to 10 bases. The CDR3 totals 16 residues. This CDR3 reads CASSLRTGATNEKLFF. The DNA of the CDR3 is TGTGCCAGCAGCTTACGGACCGGTGCAACTAATGAAAAACTGTTTTTT.

This clonotype was picked up many times. J is TRBJ2-6 and V is TRBV29-1; D remains ambiguous. Germline V gene lookup returns CDR1 SQVTM and CDR2 ANQGSEA. The CDR3 covers 15 residues. The V and J ends lost 3 bases and 2 bases respectively, with 11 bases between them. CDR3 protein: CSVESWGTGANVLTF. CDR3 nucleotides: TGCAGCGTTGAGAGCTGGGGTACTGGGGCCAACGTCCTGACTTTC. Full variable domain (missing parts from reference TRBV29-1 and TRBJ2-6): SAVISQKPSRDICQRGTSLTIQCQVDSQVTMMFWYRQQPGQSLTLIATANQGSEATYESGFVIDKFPISRPNLTFSTLTVSNMSPEDSSIYLCSVESWGTGANVLTFGAGSRLTVL.

The chain employs TRBV9 and TRBJ2-7, with TRBD1 matching 8 bases. The CDR3 is 16 residues long. Trimming at V came to 4 bases and at J to 3 bases, leaving 12 bases not matched to a gene. Germline CDR1 and CDR2: SGDLS and YYNGEE. CDR3 bases: TGTGCCAGCAGCCACCGACCCGGGACAGGAAACTACGAGCAGTACTTC. Its translation: CASSHRPGTGNYEQYF.

The genes are TRBV2 and TRBJ2-7, with 11 positions matching TRBD2. The V segment lost 0 bases and the J segment 5 bases; nucleotides outside the gene matches: 12. The CDR3 has 18 residues. Germline V gene data show CDR1 as SNHLY and CDR2 as FYNNEI. CDR3 loop: CASSEAPGSGRVGNEQYF. The CDR3 DNA is TGTGCCAGCAGTGAAGCGCCGGGTAGCGGGAGGGTTGGCAACGAGCAGTACTTC.

The V and J genes are TRBV6-5 and TRBJ2-4; no firm D call. The V gene lost 2 bases and the J gene lost 1 base, with 12 bases spanning the gap. Germline V gene sequence: CDR1 MNHEY, CDR2 SVGAGI. CDR3 length: 16 amino acids. CDR3 protein: CASSYEQPSAKNIQYF. The CDR3 nucleotides are TGTGCCAGCAGTTACGAACAACCCTCGGCCAAAAACATTCAGTACTTC.

This clonotype showed up many times. CDR3 coding DNA: TGCGCCAGCAGCTACTCGGGACAGGTAAACAATGAGCAGTTCTTC. This gives the protein CASSYSGQVNNEQFF. The chain couples TRBV5-1 to TRBJ2-1, with 8 bases fitting TRBD1. Germline V gives CDR1 SGHRS, CDR2 YFSETQ. The length of the CDR3 is 15 residues. Losses at the gene ends were 3 bases for V and 5 bases for J; bases not matched to a gene: 7.